This T cell receptor (beta chain) comes out of a study of chemoradiotherapy in HPV16-positive cancers. Whole-study context: Two HPV16-positive patients' cells yielded candidate HPV-specific clones and common motifs. Overall study findings and caveats: The functional HPV-specific definition rests on just a couple of HPV16-positive patients. During treatment, candidate HPV-specific clones and E7-related motifs expanded in tumor.

Repertoires were sampled repeatedly during chemoradiotherapy. For this clone: Its antigen is not identified.

This table comes from immunoSEQ multiplex PCR, and its TCRdb copy is limited to in-frame clones, with some not included. The sample gives more than 20,000 clones, 80% to 95% of which show up once; 17% is in the top ten. The CDR3 loop spans 13 amino acids. Trimming pared 5 bases from V and 1 base from J, leaving 7 bases between. Germline values: CDR1 SGHTA, CDR2 FQGTGA. The material was blood, obtained from a patient who underwent chemoradiotherapy. The genes are TRBV7-3 and TRBJ2-3; D may match TRBD1 or TRBD2 (5 bases each). This TCR came from a human donor with HPV-associated anogenital cancer. CDR3 sequence: CASSRDRTDTQYF. CDR3 nucleotide sequence: TGTGCCAGCAGCCGGGACCGCACAGATACGCAGTATTTT.